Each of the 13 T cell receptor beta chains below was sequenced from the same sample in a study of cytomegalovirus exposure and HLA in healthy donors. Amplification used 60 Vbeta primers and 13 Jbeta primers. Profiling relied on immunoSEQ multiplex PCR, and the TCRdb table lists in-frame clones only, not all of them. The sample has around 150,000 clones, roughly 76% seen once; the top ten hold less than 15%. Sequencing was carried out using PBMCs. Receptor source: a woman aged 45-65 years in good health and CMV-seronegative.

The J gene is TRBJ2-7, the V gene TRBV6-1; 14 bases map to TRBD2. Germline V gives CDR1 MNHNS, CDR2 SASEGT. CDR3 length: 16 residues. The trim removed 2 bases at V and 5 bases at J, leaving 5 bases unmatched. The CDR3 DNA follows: TGTGCCAGCAGTGAACGACTAGCGGGAGGGCCCCACGAGCAGTACTTC. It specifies CASSERLAGGPHEQYF.

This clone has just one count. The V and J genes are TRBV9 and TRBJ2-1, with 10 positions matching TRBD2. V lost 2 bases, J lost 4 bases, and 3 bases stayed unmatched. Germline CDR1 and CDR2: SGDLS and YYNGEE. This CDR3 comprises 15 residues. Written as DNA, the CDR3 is TGTGCCAGCAGCGTTAGCGGGGGGTCATACAATGAGCAGTTCTTC. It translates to CASSVSGGSYNEQFF.

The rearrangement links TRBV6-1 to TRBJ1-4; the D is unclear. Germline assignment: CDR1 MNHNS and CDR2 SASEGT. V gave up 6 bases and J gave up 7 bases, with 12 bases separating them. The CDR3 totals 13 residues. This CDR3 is CASRNRRSEKLFF. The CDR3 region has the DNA TGTGCCAGCAGGAACAGAAGAAGTGAAAAACTGTTTTTT.

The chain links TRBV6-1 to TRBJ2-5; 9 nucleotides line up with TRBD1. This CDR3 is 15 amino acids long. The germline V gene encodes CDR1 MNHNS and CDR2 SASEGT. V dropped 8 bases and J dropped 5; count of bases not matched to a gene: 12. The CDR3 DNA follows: TGTGCCAGCCAACAAGGGGACAGGGAATGGGAGACCCAGTACTTC. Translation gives CASQQGDREWETQYF.

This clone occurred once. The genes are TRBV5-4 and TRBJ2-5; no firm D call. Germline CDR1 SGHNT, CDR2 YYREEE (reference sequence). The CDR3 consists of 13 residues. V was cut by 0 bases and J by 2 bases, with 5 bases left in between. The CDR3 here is CASSLGGQETQYF. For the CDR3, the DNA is TGTGCCAGCAGCTTGGGAGGTCAAGAGACCCAGTACTTC. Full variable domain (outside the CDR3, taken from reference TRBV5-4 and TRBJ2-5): ETGVTQSPTHLIKTRGQQVTLRCSSQSGHNTVSWYQQALGQGPQFIFQYYREEENGRGNFPPRFSGLQFPNYSSELNVNALELDDSALYLCASSLGGQETQYFGPGTRLLVL.

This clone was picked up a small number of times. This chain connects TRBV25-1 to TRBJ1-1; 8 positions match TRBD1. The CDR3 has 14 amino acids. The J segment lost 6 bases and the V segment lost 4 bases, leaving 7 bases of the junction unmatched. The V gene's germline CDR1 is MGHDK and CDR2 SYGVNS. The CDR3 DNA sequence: TGTGCCAGCAGTGGGCCGGACAGGGAATCTGAAGCTTTCTTT. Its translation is CASSGPDRESEAFF.

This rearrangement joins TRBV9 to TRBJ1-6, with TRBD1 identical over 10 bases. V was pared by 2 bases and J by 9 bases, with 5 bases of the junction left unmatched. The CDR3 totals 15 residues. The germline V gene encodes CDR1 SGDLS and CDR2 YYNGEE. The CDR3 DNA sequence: TGTGCCAGCAGCGTTTCCGGGACAGGGGCTTCACCCCTCCACTTT. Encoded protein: CASSVSGTGASPLHF.

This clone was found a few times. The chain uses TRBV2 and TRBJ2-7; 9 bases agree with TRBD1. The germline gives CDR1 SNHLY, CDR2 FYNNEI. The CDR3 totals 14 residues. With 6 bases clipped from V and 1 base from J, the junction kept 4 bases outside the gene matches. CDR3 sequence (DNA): TGTGCCAGCAGGGGACAGGGTTGGTCCTACGAGCAGTACTTC. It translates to CASRGQGWSYEQYF.

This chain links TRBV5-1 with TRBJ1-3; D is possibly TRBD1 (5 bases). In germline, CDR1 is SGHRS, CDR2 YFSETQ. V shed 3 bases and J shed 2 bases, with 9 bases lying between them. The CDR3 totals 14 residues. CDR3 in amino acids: CASSSSGAGNTIYF. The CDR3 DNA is TGCGCCAGCAGCTCCTCGGGGGCTGGAAACACCATATATTTT.

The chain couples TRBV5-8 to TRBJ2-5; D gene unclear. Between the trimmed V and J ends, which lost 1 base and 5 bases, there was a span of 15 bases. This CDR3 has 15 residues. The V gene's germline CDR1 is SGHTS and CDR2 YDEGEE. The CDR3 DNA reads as TGTGCCAGCAGCTTGATCCTGGCCTTGAAGGAGACCCAGTACTTC. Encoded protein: CASSLILALKETQYF.

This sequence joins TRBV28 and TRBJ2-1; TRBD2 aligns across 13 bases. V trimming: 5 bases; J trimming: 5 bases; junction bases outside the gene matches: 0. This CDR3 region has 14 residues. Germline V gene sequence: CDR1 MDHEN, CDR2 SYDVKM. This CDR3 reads CASSGLAGDNEQFF. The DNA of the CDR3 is TGTGCCAGCAGTGGACTAGCGGGAGACAATGAGCAGTTCTTC.

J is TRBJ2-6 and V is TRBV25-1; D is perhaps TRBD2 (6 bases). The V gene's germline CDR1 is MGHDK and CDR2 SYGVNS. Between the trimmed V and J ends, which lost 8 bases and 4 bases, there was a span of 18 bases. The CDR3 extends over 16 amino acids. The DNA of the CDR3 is TGTGCCAGCTCTGAATACCCGGGGAGGGGGGCCAACGTCCTGACTTTC. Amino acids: CASSEYPGRGANVLTF.

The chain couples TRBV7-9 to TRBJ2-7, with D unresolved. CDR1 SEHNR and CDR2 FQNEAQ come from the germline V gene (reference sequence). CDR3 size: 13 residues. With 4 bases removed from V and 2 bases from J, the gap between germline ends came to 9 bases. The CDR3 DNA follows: TGTGCCAGCAGCTCCTCTGGCCCCTACGAGCAGTACTTC. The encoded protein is CASSSSGPYEQYF.